A selection of T cell receptor beta chains follows, all from one sample in a study of blood T cells in healthy people across ages. TCRdb redid the calling of the 5' RACE reads with MiXCR, one entry per CDR3 protein. Of roughly 1,000,000 distinct CDR3 sequences listed, 25% were seen once; the top ten hold approximately 0.71%. These data were also reused for a study on T cells of mothers and their children.

The specimen was blood. The source of these receptors is a girl aged 2 to 10 in good health. Both conserved end residues are part of each CDR3. Fields, in order: clone size, D gene, CDR3 length, J gene, V gene, CDR3 DNA, CDR3 protein. A D gene is named only where the DNA matches it firmly. Expanded clones are given a class, and other clones once, few, many or no size at all.

clone size: -; D gene: TRBD2; CDR3 length: 15; J gene: TRBJ2-7; V gene: TRBV5-1; CDR3 DNA: TGCGCCAGCAGCAAGGACGGGACTAGCGGATACGAGCAGTACTTC; CDR3 protein: CASSKDGTSGYEQYF
clone size: -; D gene: -; CDR3 length: 14; J gene: TRBJ2-1; V gene: TRBV6-4; CDR3 DNA: TGTGCCAGCAGTCCCGCAGGGGTTAGCAATGAGCAGTTCTTC; CDR3 protein: CASSPAGVSNEQFF
clone size: -; D gene: TRBD2; CDR3 length: 16; J gene: TRBJ2-5; V gene: TRBV20-1; CDR3 DNA: TGCAGTGCCCGACTAGCGGGAGAGGCGTACCAAGAGACCCAGTACTTC; CDR3 protein: CSARLAGEAYQETQYF
clone size: few; D gene: TRBD2; CDR3 length: 13; J gene: TRBJ2-1; V gene: TRBV20-1; CDR3 DNA: TGCAGTGCTTCACCGGGACTAGACAATGAGCAGTTCTTC; CDR3 protein: CSASPGLDNEQFF
clone size: -; D gene: -; CDR3 length: 13; J gene: TRBJ2-3; V gene: TRBV5-6; CDR3 DNA: TGTGCCAGCAGCATAAGACTCACAGATACGCAGTATTTT; CDR3 protein: CASSIRLTDTQYF
clone size: -; D gene: TRBD1; CDR3 length: 15; J gene: TRBJ1-1; V gene: TRBV7-9; CDR3 DNA: TGTGCCAGCAGCTTACTCGGACAGGGAAACACTGAAGCTTTCTTT; CDR3 protein: CASSLLGQGNTEAFF
clone size: -; D gene: -; CDR3 length: 15; J gene: TRBJ1-1; V gene: TRBV3-1; CDR3 DNA: TGTGCCAGCAGCCAAGTCGAGACAATGAACGCTGAAGCTTTCTTT; CDR3 protein: CASSQVETMNAEAFF
clone size: once; D gene: TRBD1; CDR3 length: 15; J gene: TRBJ1-1; V gene: TRBV3-1; CDR3 DNA: TGTGCCAGCAGCCTTTGGACAGGGGGGGACACTGAAGCTTTCTTT; CDR3 protein: CASSLWTGGDTEAFF
clone size: -; D gene: -; CDR3 length: 13; J gene: TRBJ2-1; V gene: TRBV29-1; CDR3 DNA: TGCAGCGTTGCTGCAAGGTGGAGCAATGAGCAGTTCTTC; CDR3 protein: CSVAARWSNEQFF
clone size: -; D gene: TRBD1; CDR3 length: 15; J gene: TRBJ1-2; V gene: TRBV7-9; CDR3 DNA: TGTGCCAGCAGCCCCTGGGACAGCACTAACTATGGCTACACCTTC; CDR3 protein: CASSPWDSTNYGYTF
clone size: -; D gene: TRBD2; CDR3 length: 11; J gene: TRBJ2-1; V gene: TRBV12-3/TRBV12-4; CDR3 DNA: TGTGCCGGAATCAAGCGGGGCAAGCAGTTCTTC; CDR3 protein: CAGIKRGKQFF
clone size: -; D gene: -; CDR3 length: 14; J gene: TRBJ1-1; V gene: TRBV20-1; CDR3 DNA: TGCAGTGCTAGAGCGGTAGCGTCGCTAACTGAAGCTTTCTTT; CDR3 protein: CSARAVASLTEAFF
clone size: -; D gene: -; CDR3 length: 15; J gene: TRBJ2-1; V gene: TRBV5-5; CDR3 DNA: TGTGCCAGCAGCTGGGAGGGGACAATCTACAATGAGCAGTTCTTC; CDR3 protein: CASSWEGTIYNEQFF
clone size: few; D gene: TRBD2; CDR3 length: 17; J gene: TRBJ2-1; V gene: TRBV4-3; CDR3 DNA: TGCGCCAGCAGCCAAGGTACAGCGGGGGGGCCGGCCAATGAGCAGTTCTTC; CDR3 protein: CASSQGTAGGPANEQFF
clone size: -; D gene: -; CDR3 length: 15; J gene: TRBJ2-7; V gene: TRBV6-6; CDR3 DNA: TGTGCCAGCACTTATAGCGGCCATGAGGGCTACGAGCAGTACTTC; CDR3 protein: CASTYSGHEGYEQYF
clone size: -; D gene: -; CDR3 length: 16; J gene: TRBJ2-3; V gene: TRBV7-2; CDR3 DNA: TGTGCCAGCAGCTTAGTGACGAGCGGGACAACAGATACGCAGTATTTT; CDR3 protein: CASSLVTSGTTDTQYF
clone size: few; D gene: -; CDR3 length: 15; J gene: TRBJ2-1; V gene: TRBV20-1; CDR3 DNA: TGCAGTGCCACCGAACTCGTCTTCTCCTACAATGAGCAGTTCTTC; CDR3 protein: CSATELVFSYNEQFF
clone size: -; D gene: -; CDR3 length: 16; J gene: TRBJ1-2; V gene: TRBV7-9; CDR3 DNA: TGTGCCAGCAGCCTTCAGACAACGCTCGGCGGGGATGGCTACACCTTC; CDR3 protein: CASSLQTTLGGDGYTF
clone size: few; D gene: TRBD1; CDR3 length: 17; J gene: TRBJ1-4; V gene: TRBV28; CDR3 DNA: TGTGCCAGCTCTTCGGGACAGATTACCATGGGAAATGAAAAACTGTTTTTT; CDR3 protein: CASSSGQITMGNEKLFF
clone size: -; D gene: -; CDR3 length: 13; J gene: TRBJ1-2; V gene: TRBV4-2; CDR3 DNA: TGTGCCAGCAGCCGCGGTGGATTCTATGGCTACACCTTC; CDR3 protein: CASSRGGFYGYTF
clone size: few; D gene: -; CDR3 length: 13; J gene: TRBJ2-1; V gene: TRBV29-1; CDR3 DNA: TGCAGCGTTGACCGGACAGCTTACAATGAGCAGTTCTTC; CDR3 protein: CSVDRTAYNEQFF